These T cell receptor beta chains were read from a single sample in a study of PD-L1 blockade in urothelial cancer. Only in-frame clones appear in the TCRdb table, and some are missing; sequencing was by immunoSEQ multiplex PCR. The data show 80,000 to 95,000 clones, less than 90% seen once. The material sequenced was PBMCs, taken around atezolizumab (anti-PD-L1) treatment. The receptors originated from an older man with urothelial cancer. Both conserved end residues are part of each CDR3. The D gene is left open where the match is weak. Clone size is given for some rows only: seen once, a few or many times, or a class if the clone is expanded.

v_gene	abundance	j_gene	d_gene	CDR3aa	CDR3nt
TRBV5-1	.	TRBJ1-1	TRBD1	CASSWDRVAEAFF	TGCGCCAGCAGCTGGGACAGGGTGGCTGAAGCTTTCTTT
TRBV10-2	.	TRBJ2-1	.	CASRRSAVIDEQFF	TGCGCCAGCAGGAGGAGCGCTGTCATCGATGAGCAGTTCTTC
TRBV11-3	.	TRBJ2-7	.	CASSSGESYEQYF	TGTGCCAGCAGCTCAGGGGAGAGCTACGAGCAGTACTTC
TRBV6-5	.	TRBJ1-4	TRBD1	CASSYSGQGGEKLFF	TGTGCCAGCAGTTACTCGGGACAGGGCGGTGAAAAACTGTTTTTT
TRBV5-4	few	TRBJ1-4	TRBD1	CASSLDRDSPFF	TGTGCCAGCAGCCTAGACCGGGACAGTCCGTTTTTT
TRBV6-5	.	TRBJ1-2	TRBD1	CASSRETGARYGYTF	TGTGCCAGCAGTAGGGAGACAGGGGCTAGGTATGGCTACACCTTC
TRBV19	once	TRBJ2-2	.	CASRVGAGELFF	TGTGCCAGTAGGGTGGGAGCCGGGGAGCTGTTTTTT
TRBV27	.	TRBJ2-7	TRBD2	CASSLKAGVGYEQYF	TGTGCCAGCAGTTTAAAGGCGGGAGTGGGATACGAGCAGTACTTC
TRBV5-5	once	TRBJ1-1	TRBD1	CASSWGAGGHMNTEAFF	TGTGCCAGCAGCTGGGGGGCAGGGGGACACATGAACACTGAAGCTTTCTTT
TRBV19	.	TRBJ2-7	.	CASSMGGNNGEQYF	TGTGCCAGTAGTATGGGGGGAAACAACGGCGAGCAGTACTTC
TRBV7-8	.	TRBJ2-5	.	CASSLGGNQETQYF	TGTGCCAGCAGCTTAGGTGGCAACCAAGAGACCCAGTACTTC
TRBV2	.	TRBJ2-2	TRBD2	CASSEWEGYTGELFF	TGTGCCAGCAGTGAATGGGAGGGGTACACCGGGGAGCTGTTTTTT
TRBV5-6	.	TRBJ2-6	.	CASSSLKGPSGANVLTF	TGTGCCAGCAGCTCCTTAAAGGGGCCCTCTGGGGCCAACGTCCTGACTTTC
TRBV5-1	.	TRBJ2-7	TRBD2	CASSRTSGSSYEQYF	TGCGCCAGCAGCCGTACTAGCGGCAGCTCCTACGAGCAGTACTTC
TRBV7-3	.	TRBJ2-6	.	CASSPGQGRSGANVLTF	TGTGCCAGCAGCCCGGGCCAGGGCCGCTCTGGGGCCAACGTCCTGACTTTC
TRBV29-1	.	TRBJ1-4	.	CSVRRGSGEKLFF	TGCAGCGTGAGAAGAGGGTCTGGCGAAAAACTGTTTTTT
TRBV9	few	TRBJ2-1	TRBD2	CASSVAPGTSGRGEQFF	TGTGCCAGCAGCGTAGCTCCAGGGACTAGCGGGAGAGGTGAGCAGTTCTTC
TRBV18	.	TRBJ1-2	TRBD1	CASSQGQGSSYGYTF	TGTGCCAGCTCCCAAGGACAGGGGTCTTCCTATGGCTACACCTTC
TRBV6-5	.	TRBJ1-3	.	CASSRSFDSGNTIYF	TGTGCCAGCAGTCGCAGTTTCGACTCTGGAAACACCATATATTTT
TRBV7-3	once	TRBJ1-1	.	CASSLLGLNTEAFF	TGTGCCAGCAGCCTTCTAGGCCTGAACACTGAAGCTTTCTTT
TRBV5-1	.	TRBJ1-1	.	CASSFQGILNTEAFF	TGCGCCAGCAGCTTCCAGGGGATTTTGAACACTGAAGCTTTCTTT
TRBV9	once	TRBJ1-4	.	CASSAGQPYSNEKLFF	TGTGCCAGCAGCGCAGGTCAGCCGTATTCTAATGAAAAACTGTTTTTT
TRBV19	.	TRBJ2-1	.	CASSFLGGEQFF	TGTGCCAGTAGTTTCCTCGGAGGTGAGCAGTTCTTC
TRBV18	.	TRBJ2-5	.	CASSLRGSETQYF	TGTGCCAGCTCACTAAGGGGGTCGGAGACCCAGTACTTC
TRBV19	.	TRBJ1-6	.	CASSGLVPSNSPLHF	TGTGCCAGTAGTGGCCTGGTGCCATCTAATTCACCCCTCCACTTT
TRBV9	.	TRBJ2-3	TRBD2	CASSVSGTSEPKEQYF	TGTGCCAGCAGCGTCTCCGGGACTAGCGAACCGAAGGAGCAGTATTTT
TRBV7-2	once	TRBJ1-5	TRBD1	CASSFGQVGNNQPQHF	TGTGCCAGCAGCTTCGGACAGGTGGGAAACAATCAGCCCCAGCATTTT
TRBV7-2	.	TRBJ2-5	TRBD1	CASSPRQGARTQYF	TGTGCCAGCAGCCCGAGACAGGGGGCAAGGACCCAGTACTTC
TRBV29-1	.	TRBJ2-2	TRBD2	CSVEGLAGGLSTGELFF	TGCAGCGTTGAGGGACTAGCGGGGGGGCTGAGCACCGGGGAGCTGTTTTTT
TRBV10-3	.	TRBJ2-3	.	CAISGLGGGEITDTQYF	TGTGCCATCAGTGGTCTTGGAGGGGGGGAAATCACAGATACGCAGTATTTT
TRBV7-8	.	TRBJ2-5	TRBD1	CASSFSSGTGWRETQYF	TGTGCCAGCAGCTTTTCCTCCGGGACAGGGTGGAGGGAGACCCAGTACTTC
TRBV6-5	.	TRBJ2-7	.	CASSFNRIHEQYF	TGTGCCAGCAGTTTCAACAGAATCCACGAGCAGTACTTC
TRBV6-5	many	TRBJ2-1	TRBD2	CASSYSRGGHNEQFF	TGTGCCAGCAGTTACTCCCGGGGGGGCCACAATGAGCAGTTCTTC